The following is a T cell receptor (beta chain) sequence with its context. This entry is derived from a study of T cell changes during pregnancy in multiple sclerosis. Here immunoSEQ multiplex PCR was the method, and the copy in TCRdb shows in-frame clones only, minus some. In the table there are about 81,000 clones, around 93% of which are singletons. V gave up 5 bases and J gave up 2 bases; unmatched junction bases: 6. The CDR3 loop spans 16 amino acids. Germline CDR1 and CDR2: SGHVS and FQNEAQ. The chain links TRBV7-8 to TRBJ2-3, with 11 bases identical to TRBD2. This sequence was found in a female donor in good health, enrolled as a control in a pregnancy study. The source material was peripheral blood, sampled in the third trimester of pregnancy. The CDR3 DNA reads as TGTGCCAGCAGCCGCGGGACTAGCGGACCCACAGATACGCAGTATTTT. It codes for CASSRGTSGPTDTQYF.